Presented here are 22 T cell receptor beta chains from one specimen sequenced in a study of T-cell reconstitution after alpha-beta-depleted transplantation in children. Preparation of the TCRbeta library involved a method that used unique molecular identifiers. Each CDR3 protein gets one entry after TCRdb re-called the PCR reads with MiXCR. This table holds over 150,000 distinct CDR3 sequences, around 6.8% found once. This specimen was PBMCs from the stem cell graft donor, taken from the stem cell graft. The receptors originated from a human donor who donated a stem cell graft to a child with Wiskott-Aldrich syndrome.

Ten or more counts support this clonotype. V is TRBV20-1 and J is TRBJ2-7; D unclear. Between the trimmed V and J ends, which lost 3 bases and 7 bases, there was a span of 13 bases. The CDR3 sequence is 12 residues long. Germline loops: CDR1 DFQATT, CDR2 SNEGSKA (reference sequence). The CDR3 DNA reads TGCAGTGCTAGTAACGGCCCTGGAGAGCAGTACTTC. Translation gives CSASNGPGEQYF.

The V and J genes are TRBV2 and TRBJ1-5; 9 nucleotides line up with TRBD1. The CDR3 is 17 amino acids. The junction had 9 bases not matched to a gene; V was cut back by 4 bases and J by 2 bases. Germline assignment: CDR1 SNHLY and CDR2 FYNNEI. The CDR3 here is CASSGRTGAMGNQPQHF. CDR3 nucleotide sequence: TGTGCCAGCAGTGGTCGGACAGGGGCGATGGGCAATCAGCCCCAGCATTTT.

This clonotype was seen at least ten times. The chain has TRBV12-3 or TRBV12-4 and TRBJ1-2; 7 nucleotides agree with TRBD1. The CDR3 is 14 amino acids. J was trimmed by 5 bases and V by 5 bases; bases with no gene match: 8. The CDR3 DNA is TGTGCCAGCAGTCGGGACAGAATTTTTTATGGCTACACCTTC. This translates into CASSRDRIFYGYTF.

This clonotype was recorded many times. V gene TRBV12-3 or TRBV12-4 combines with J gene TRBJ2-3; no definite D call. V was trimmed by 5 bases and J by 0 bases, leaving 12 bases between them. CDR3 length: 15 residues. The chain's CDR3 is CASSRQTASTDTQYF. DNA for the CDR3: TGTGCCAGCAGTCGCCAGACTGCTAGCACAGATACGCAGTATTTT.

Many counts were recorded for this clonotype. The rearrangement uses TRBV20-1 and TRBJ1-1; 7 bases fit TRBD1. Germline CDR1 DFQATT, CDR2 SNEGSKA (reference sequence). This CDR3 has 15 amino acids. Trimming took 5 bases from V and 8 from J; bases not matched to a gene: 17. The CDR3 DNA follows: TGCAGTGCTTACCCACCCGGGACAGAGGAAGGGGAAGCTTTCTTT. Translation: CSAYPPGTEEGEAFF.

This clonotype was seen at least ten times. V usage is TRBV12-3 or TRBV12-4 and J usage is TRBJ1-1; 7 bases are a match to TRBD1. This CDR3 region has 15 residues. V was pared by 1 base and J by 6 bases, with 8 bases of the junction left unmatched. In DNA form, the CDR3 reads TGTGCCAGCAGTTTAGTGGACAGGCCACCCTCTGAAGCTTTCTTT. This encodes CASSLVDRPPSEAFF.

The table lists this clonotype with many counts. The rearrangement joins TRBV20-1 to TRBJ2-2; 9 positions agree with TRBD2. This CDR3 contains 15 residues. The V and J ends lost 2 bases and 0 bases, in that order; junction bases with no gene match: 1. Germline V CDR1 and CDR2: DFQATT, SNEGSKA (reference sequence). CDR3 residues: CSARLAGTNTGELFF. The CDR3 DNA is TGCAGTGCTAGACTAGCGGGGACGAACACCGGGGAGCTGTTTTTT.

This clonotype has more than one count but fewer than ten. The CDR3 spells CASSPRLGLAGDYEQYF. The CDR3 DNA reads as TGTGCCAGCAGTCCCCGTCTAGGGCTAGCGGGAGACTACGAGCAGTACTTC. The chain has TRBV2 and TRBJ2-7; 10 nucleotides match TRBD2. The CDR3 totals 17 residues. The V and J ends lost 5 bases and 3 bases, in that order; junction bases with no gene match: 13. CDR1 and CDR2 from the germline V gene are SNHLY and FYNNEI.

This clonotype was counted at least ten times. CDR3 amino acids: CSAPGSGLAGVTNTGELFF. DNA of the CDR3: TGCAGTGCTCCAGGAAGCGGACTAGCGGGAGTAACGAACACCGGGGAGCTGTTTTTT. V gene TRBV20-1 combines with J gene TRBJ2-2; 13 bases agree with TRBD2. Germline values: CDR1 DFQATT, CDR2 SNEGSKA (reference sequence). CDR3 size: 19 residues. Unmatched junction bases numbered 12, after V lost 5 bases and J lost 0 bases.

This clonotype was seen at least ten times. The rearrangement joins TRBV7-9 to TRBJ2-3, with D unclear. Deletions cut 2 bases from V and 4 bases from J, with 13 bases between. Germline V gene data show CDR1 as SEHNR and CDR2 as FQNEAQ (reference sequence). The CDR3 spans 15 residues. Here the CDR3 DNA reads TGTGCCAGCAGCTTAAACCCCTTTGCGTCAGATACGCAGTATTTT. Protein product: CASSLNPFASDTQYF.

Ten or more counts support this clonotype. The rearrangement uses TRBV6-5 and TRBJ1-2; D gene uncertain. Trimming left V 6 bases short and J 0 bases short, with 20 bases between. Per the germline V gene, CDR1 is MNHEY and CDR2 is SVGAGI. The CDR3 runs 17 residues. The CDR3 DNA is TGTGCCAGCAGCTCCTCCCGTGGCTCCTACGCTAACTATGGCTACACCTTC. Translating gives CASSSSRGSYANYGYTF.

This clonotype was found many times. The rearrangement uses TRBV5-1 and TRBJ2-5, with 8 bases matching TRBD2. CDR3 length equals 14 residues. Germline CDR1 and CDR2: SGHRS and YFSETQ. V shed 2 bases and J 2 bases; nucleotides not matched to a gene: 2. The CDR3: CASSFRGGQETQYF. Written as DNA, the CDR3 is TGCGCCAGCAGCTTCCGGGGGGGGCAAGAGACCCAGTACTTC.

The table lists this clonotype with many counts. The chain carries TRBV6-1 and TRBJ1-5, with D unclear. V shed 3 bases and J shed 4 bases, with 4 bases lying between them. This CDR3 comprises 12 residues. CDR1 and CDR2 from the germline V gene are MNHNS and SASEGT. The CDR3 loop is CASSEANQPQHF. The CDR3 bases are TGTGCCAGCAGTGAGGCAAATCAGCCCCAGCATTTT.

There are many counts of this clonotype. The gene calls are TRBV5-1 and TRBJ2-1; 7 bases map to TRBD1. With V trimmed by 4 bases and J by 1 base, 11 bases remained unmatched. This CDR3 spans 17 amino acids. Germline CDR1 SGHRS, CDR2 YFSETQ. CDR3 DNA: TGCGCCAGCAGCGCCGGACAGGTTATGGTTTCCTACAATGAGCAGTTCTTC. It codes for CASSAGQVMVSYNEQFF.

This clonotype has ten or more counts. The V gene is TRBV15, the J gene TRBJ2-7; no clear D gene. The CDR3 has 14 amino acids. CDR1 and CDR2 from the germline V gene are LNHNV and YYDKDF (reference sequence). V was cut by 0 bases and J by 5 bases, with 11 bases left in between. The CDR3 spells CATSRERASDEQYF. DNA for the CDR3: TGTGCCACCAGCAGAGAACGGGCAAGCGACGAGCAGTACTTC.

This clonotype came up many times. This chain joins TRBV12-3 or TRBV12-4 and TRBJ1-2, with D uncertain. V was trimmed by 7 bases and J by 7 bases, leaving 19 bases between them. The CDR3 sequence is 14 residues long. In DNA, the CDR3 is TGTGCCAGCACCGGGAGCGAAAGAAAAGGTGGCTACACCTTC. Translated, it gives CASTGSERKGGYTF.

This clonotype was counted only a few times. The CDR3 is CASSFRKGAWETQYF. In DNA form, the CDR3 reads TGTGCCAGCAGTTTCCGAAAGGGGGCTTGGGAGACCCAGTACTTC. The chain recombines TRBV12-3 or TRBV12-4 with TRBJ2-5, with 7 bases that match TRBD1. There are 15 residues in the CDR3. Trimming at V came to 3 bases and at J to 5 bases, leaving 9 bases not matched to a gene.

Concerning this clonotype: Just one base apart from a much larger clone, this may be a read error. CDR3 region: CSARRVAYEQYF. The CDR3 DNA is TGCAGTGCTAGACGGGTCGCCTACGAGCAGTACTTC. V gene TRBV20-1 combines with J gene TRBJ2-7; D uncertain. This CDR3 comprises 12 residues. Germline V gives CDR1 DFQATT, CDR2 SNEGSKA (reference sequence). V was clipped by 2 bases and J by 2 bases, with 7 bases between them.

This clonotype occurred a few times. DNA of the CDR3: TGTGCCAGTAACGACAGATCGAACACCGGGGAGCTGTTTTTT. As protein: CASNDRSNTGELFF. This chain joins TRBV19 and TRBJ2-2; perhaps TRBD1 as D (5 bases). This CDR3 has 14 amino acids. V was cut by 7 bases and J by 0 bases, with 9 bases left in between. Germline V gene sequence: CDR1 LNHDA, CDR2 SQIVND (reference sequence).

This clonotype was seen a handful of times. This CDR3 is CASSPLGTEGEQYF. For the CDR3, the DNA is TGTGCCAGCTCACCACTGGGGACGGAGGGGGAGCAGTACTTC. V usage is TRBV18 and J usage is TRBJ2-7; D may be TRBD2 (6 bases). The CDR3 has 14 amino acids. Germline V CDR1 and CDR2: KGHSH, LQKENI. Between the trimmed V and J ends, which lost 1 base and 7 bases, there was a span of 14 bases.

Many counts were recorded for this clonotype. The chain combines TRBV7-8 with TRBJ1-2; D might be TRBD1 (5 bases). V lost 0 bases and J 13 bases, leaving 15 bases between the germline ends. The length of the CDR3 is 13 residues. Germline lookup yields CDR1 SGHVS and CDR2 FQNEAQ. As DNA, the CDR3 is TGTGCCAGCAGCTTAGCGGGGACGATTGGGTCCACCTTC. As protein: CASSLAGTIGSTF.

This clonotype came up many times. The V and J genes are TRBV11-2 and TRBJ1-5; no clear D. Trimming stripped 0 bases from V and 5 bases from J, with 2 bases between. The CDR3 loop spans 12 amino acids. The germline V gene encodes CDR1 SGHAT and CDR2 FQNNGV. The CDR3 region is CASSLEDQPQHF. Here the CDR3 DNA reads TGTGCCAGCAGCTTAGAAGATCAGCCCCAGCATTTT.